The 8 T cell receptor beta chains below were found in one sample sequenced in a study of cytomegalovirus exposure and HLA in healthy donors. Use of 60 Vbeta and 13 Jbeta primers characterized the PCR. The data were produced by immunoSEQ multiplex PCR, yet TCRdb's version contains in-frame clones alone and is incomplete. This sample has around 110,000 clones, with under 80% found just once. The specimen was PBMCs. These receptors were obtained from a woman aged 35 to 49 in good health and CMV-seropositive.

The rearrangement uses TRBV5-1 and TRBJ1-2; the D is unclear. V lost 0 bases to trimming and J lost 6 bases, with 12 bases between them. CDR1 and CDR2 from the germline V gene are SGHRS and YFSETQ. This CDR3 has 14 residues. DNA of the CDR3: TGCGCCAGCAGCTTGGCCGTCGGAGATCATGGCTACACCTTC. As protein: CASSLAVGDHGYTF.

This clone has more than one count but fewer than ten. J is TRBJ2-1 and V is TRBV9; 10 positions agree with TRBD2. Trimming cost V 4 bases and J 3 bases; bases outside gene matches: 7. This CDR3 has 16 residues. The germline V gene has CDR1 SGDLS and CDR2 YYNGEE. The CDR3 DNA is TGTGCCAGCAGCCCACCGGGACTAGCGCTCTACAATGAGCAGTTCTTC. Its translation: CASSPPGLALYNEQFF. The full variable domain, its missing parts supplied by reference TRBV9 and TRBJ2-1, is DSGVTQTPKHLITATGQRVTLRCSPRSGDLSVYWYQQSLDQGLQFLIQYYNGEERAKGNILERFSAQQFPDLHSELNLSSLELGDSALYFCASSPPGLALYNEQFFGPGTRLTVL.

The CDR3 DNA is TGTGCCAGCCGGTTTGGACAGCCTGCAACTAATGAAAAACTGTTTTTT. It is translated as CASRFGQPATNEKLFF. The V call is TRBV18, the J call TRBJ1-4; D is perhaps TRBD1 (6 bases). The germline V gene has CDR1 KGHSH and CDR2 LQKENI. This CDR3 is 16 amino acids long. The V gene lost 8 bases and the J gene lost 0 bases, with 16 bases spanning the gap.

The V call is TRBV30, the J call TRBJ1-5, with 7 bases aligning to TRBD1. Germline V gene lookup returns CDR1 GTSNPN and CDR2 SVGIG (reference sequence). The CDR3 totals 15 residues. With 3 bases clipped from V and 1 base from J, the junction kept 6 bases outside the gene matches. The CDR3 loop reads CAWSEGAVSNQPQHF. The CDR3 coding sequence is TGTGCCTGGAGCGAGGGGGCCGTCAGCAATCAGCCCCAGCATTTT. Full variable domain (missing parts from reference TRBV30 and TRBJ1-5): SQTIHQWPATLVQPVGSPLSLECTVEGTSNPNLYWYRQAAGRGLQLLFYSVGIGQISSEVPQNLSASRPQDRQFILSSKKLLLSDSGFYLCAWSEGAVSNQPQHFGDGTRLSIL.

The rearrangement links TRBV15 to TRBJ1-1, with D perhaps matching TRBD1 (5 bases). Germline CDR1 reads LNHNV; CDR2 reads YYDKDF (reference sequence). This CDR3 is 12 amino acids long. Trimming cost V 8 bases and J 7 bases, with 14 bases left between them. The CDR3 sequence: CATYQGSGEAFF. CDR3 DNA: TGTGCCACCTACCAGGGATCTGGTGAAGCTTTCTTT.

This chain uses TRBV5-1 with TRBJ1-2; D call uncertain. The germline V and J ends were trimmed by 0 bases and 4 bases, with 7 bases remaining between them. The CDR3 extends over 13 amino acids. Looked up from germline, CDR1 is SGHRS and CDR2 is YFSETQ. CDR3 DNA sequence: TGCGCCAGCAGCTTGGACTCTTCCTATGGCTACACCTTC. It codes for CASSLDSSYGYTF. The entire variable domain, with the rest obtained from reference TRBV5-1 and TRBJ1-2, is as follows: KAGVTQTPRYLIKTRGQQVTLSCSPISGHRSVSWYQQTPGQGLQFLFEYFSETQRNKGNFPGRFSGRQFSNSRSEMNVSTLELGDSALYLCASSLDSSYGYTFGSGTRLTVV.

In this sample, this clone turned up once. The J gene is TRBJ1-6, the V gene TRBV7-9, with D possibly TRBD1 on 6 matching bases. V lost 4 bases and J 5 bases, leaving 12 bases between the germline ends. Germline-derived CDR1 and CDR2 are SEHNR and FQNEAQ (reference sequence). CDR3 size: 15 residues. In DNA form, the CDR3 reads TGTGCCAGCAGCTCGTCGGGGGGCCATAATTCACCCCTCCACTTT. This encodes CASSSSGGHNSPLHF.

This clone was counted only a few times. The gene calls are TRBV13 and TRBJ1-1, with D possibly TRBD1 on 6 matching bases. The V end was cut by 1 base, the J end by 5 bases, with 20 bases between. Germline CDR1 and CDR2: PRHDT and FYEKMQ (reference sequence). This CDR3 contains 17 residues. This chain's CDR3 is CASSLDGGRGDGTEAFF. Here the CDR3 DNA reads TGTGCCAGCAGCTTAGACGGCGGCAGGGGCGACGGAACTGAAGCTTTCTTT.